This passage covers 16 T cell receptor beta chains from one sample sequenced in a study of breast tumors, draining lymph nodes, adjacent tissues. TCRdb analysed the multiplex PCR reads with MiXCR anew, one entry per CDR3 protein. The sample consists of approximately 120,000 distinct CDR3 sequences, approximately 21% of them appearing once. The lymph nodes were axillary draining lymph nodes from breast cancer patients. The material sequenced was axillary lymph node tissue. The receptors were sampled from a female donor with breast cancer. Some clones in this sample may be carry-over from other donors' samples.

This clonotype has at least ten counts. The chain joins TRBV20-1 to TRBJ1-6; no clear D gene. The CDR3 has 14 amino acids. Deletions cut 4 bases from V and 8 bases from J, with 15 bases between. Germline lookup yields CDR1 DFQATT and CDR2 SNEGSKA (reference sequence). CDR3 bases: TGCAGTGCTAAGCACAAACTTATTGATTCACCCCTCCACTTT. This translates into CSAKHKLIDSPLHF.

There are many counts of this clonotype. The chain has TRBV6-6 and TRBJ2-7; either TRBD1 or TRBD2 may supply D (5 bases each). The CDR3 length is 12 residues. CDR1 is MNHNY, CDR2 SVGAGI, per germline (reference sequence). Trimming took off 5 bases at V and 5 bases at J, with 10 bases between the two ends. The CDR3 DNA is TGTGCCAGCAGTCGGCAGGGAGACGAGCAGTACTTC. This sequence encodes CASSRQGDEQYF.

This clonotype was observed once. The chain couples TRBV5-1 to TRBJ1-1; possible D gene TRBD1, 6 bases. The CDR3 length is 13 residues. The V end was cut by 2 bases, the J end by 6 bases, with 11 bases between. Looked up from germline, CDR1 is SGHRS and CDR2 is YFSETQ. CDR3 protein: CASSFGGEAEAFF. The CDR3 DNA reads as TGCGCCAGCAGCTTCGGGGGCGAGGCTGAAGCTTTCTTT.

This clonotype was recorded at least ten times. The chain employs TRBV27 and TRBJ1-4, with D possibly matching TRBD1 (6 bases). The germline V and J ends were trimmed by 4 bases and 4 bases, with 13 bases remaining between them. The CDR3 loop spans 15 amino acids. Looked up from germline, CDR1 is MNHEY and CDR2 is SMNVEV (reference sequence). CDR3 DNA sequence: TGTGCCAGCAGTTCCCTACAGGGCCTTAATGAAAAACTGTTTTTT. Protein product: CASSSLQGLNEKLFF.

This clonotype has ten or more counts. This rearrangement joins TRBV20-1 to TRBJ2-1; no firm D call. Trimming pared 1 base from V and 3 bases from J, leaving 7 bases between. This CDR3 has 13 residues. Germline V lookup: CDR1 DFQATT, CDR2 SNEGSKA (reference sequence). The CDR3 reads CSARGGSYNEQFF. The CDR3 coding sequence is TGCAGTGCTAGAGGTGGTAGCTACAATGAGCAGTTCTTC.

This clonotype was recorded many times. The CDR3 here is CSARAPLLDRGLWSNQPQHF. The CDR3 DNA reads TGCAGTGCTAGAGCTCCTCTCTTGGACAGGGGGCTCTGGAGCAATCAGCCCCAGCATTTT. V gene TRBV20-1 combines with J gene TRBJ1-5; 11 nucleotides line up with TRBD1. Trimming took 1 base from V and 1 from J; bases not matched to a gene: 15. The CDR3 consists of 20 residues. Per the germline V gene, CDR1 is DFQATT and CDR2 is SNEGSKA (reference sequence).

This clonotype was seen ten or more times. The V gene is TRBV5-1, the J gene TRBJ2-7, with D possibly TRBD1 on 6 matching bases. This CDR3 region has 14 residues. Germline V gives CDR1 SGHRS, CDR2 YFSETQ. Between the trimmed V and J ends, which lost 0 bases and 6 bases, there was a span of 13 bases. The CDR3 sequence is CASSLGTGTGEQYF. CDR3 sequence (DNA): TGCGCCAGCAGCTTGGGAACAGGGACCGGCGAGCAGTACTTC.

This chain uses TRBV11-3 with TRBJ2-2; maybe TRBD1 (6 bases). V was cut by 6 bases and J by 1 base, with 12 bases left in between. The CDR3 totals 15 residues. CDR1 and CDR2 (germline): SGHNT, YENEEA. Here the CDR3 reads CASSLQGQNTGELFF. CDR3 DNA sequence: TGTGCCAGCAGTTTACAGGGTCAGAACACCGGGGAGCTGTTTTTT.

The chain carries TRBV30 and TRBJ2-3, with 7 bases aligning to TRBD2. Trimming removed 0 bases from V and 4 bases from J; junction bases left unmatched: 10. Per germline, CDR1 GTSNPN and CDR2 SVGIG (reference sequence). This CDR3 spans 16 amino acids. The CDR3 DNA follows: TGTGCCTGGAGTGTAAACCGGGACCGGGGGGCAGATACGCAGTATTTT. Translation: CAWSVNRDRGADTQYF.

This clonotype has at least ten counts. The rearrangement uses TRBV4-1 and TRBJ2-7; weak D call: TRBD1 (7 bases). Trimming took off 4 bases at V and 4 bases at J, with 23 bases between the two ends. The CDR3 is made up of 17 amino acids. CDR1 and CDR2 from the germline V gene are MGHRA and YSYEKL. The CDR3 nucleotides are TGCGCCAGCAGCCCTGGCCTGGCGGGAAGGGGGCGTTACGAGCAGTACTTC. Protein: CASSPGLAGRGRYEQYF.

This clonotype has a count of ten or more. The genes are TRBV3-1 and TRBJ2-7; D gene unclear. V lost 1 base to trimming and J lost 0 bases, with 7 bases between them. This CDR3 contains 14 residues. In germline, CDR1 is LGHDT, CDR2 YNNKEL (reference sequence). CDR3 sequence (DNA): TGTGCCAGCAGCCAAGGCAGGTTCTCCTACGAGCAGTACTTC. Translation: CASSQGRFSYEQYF.

This clonotype has ten or more counts. This chain joins TRBV20-1 and TRBJ2-3; TRBD1 aligns across 8 bases. Germline assignment: CDR1 DFQATT and CDR2 SNEGSKA (reference sequence). The CDR3 loop spans 16 amino acids. After removal of 5 bases from V and 2 bases from J, the junction contained 12 bases not matched to a gene. The CDR3: CSASGGPNDITDTQYF. CDR3 nucleotides: TGCAGTGCTTCAGGGGGCCCGAATGATATCACAGATACGCAGTATTTT.

This clonotype was seen many times. This chain links TRBV30 with TRBJ1-6; a possible D gene is TRBD1 (6 bases). CDR1 is GTSNPN, CDR2 SVGIG, per germline (reference sequence). The CDR3 totals 15 residues. The ends were cut back, 0 bases at V and 10 bases at J, with 16 bases in the middle. The CDR3 is CAWSVQGLRGSPLHF. The CDR3 DNA follows: TGTGCCTGGAGTGTACAAGGGTTGAGGGGGTCACCCCTCCACTTT.

This clonotype occurred many times. This chain uses TRBV12-3 or TRBV12-4 with TRBJ2-1; 11 positions match TRBD2. The CDR3 covers 15 residues. The V and J ends lost 6 bases and 6 bases, in that order; junction bases with no gene match: 7. The chain's CDR3 is CASRTGTSGANEQFF. The CDR3 DNA is TGTGCCAGCAGGACCGGGACTAGCGGAGCCAATGAGCAGTTCTTC.

The table lists this clonotype with many counts. The chain joins TRBV30 to TRBJ2-1; D perhaps matches TRBD2 (6 bases). Germline CDR1 GTSNPN, CDR2 SVGIG (reference sequence). Trimming took off 2 bases at V and 6 bases at J, with 11 bases between the two ends. The CDR3 runs to 13 residues. Written as DNA, the CDR3 is TGTGCCTGGAGTATCCAGACTAGCAATGAGCAGTTCTTC. Amino acid sequence: CAWSIQTSNEQFF.

The V and J genes are TRBV7-8 and TRBJ2-2; no definite D call. Germline V lookup: CDR1 SGHVS, CDR2 FQNEAQ. Between the trimmed V and J ends, which lost 1 base and 0 bases, there was a span of 12 bases. This CDR3 has 17 residues. CDR3 sequence: CASSLGSYPTNTGELFF. For the CDR3, the DNA is TGTGCCAGCAGCTTAGGAAGCTACCCGACGAACACCGGGGAGCTGTTTTTT.